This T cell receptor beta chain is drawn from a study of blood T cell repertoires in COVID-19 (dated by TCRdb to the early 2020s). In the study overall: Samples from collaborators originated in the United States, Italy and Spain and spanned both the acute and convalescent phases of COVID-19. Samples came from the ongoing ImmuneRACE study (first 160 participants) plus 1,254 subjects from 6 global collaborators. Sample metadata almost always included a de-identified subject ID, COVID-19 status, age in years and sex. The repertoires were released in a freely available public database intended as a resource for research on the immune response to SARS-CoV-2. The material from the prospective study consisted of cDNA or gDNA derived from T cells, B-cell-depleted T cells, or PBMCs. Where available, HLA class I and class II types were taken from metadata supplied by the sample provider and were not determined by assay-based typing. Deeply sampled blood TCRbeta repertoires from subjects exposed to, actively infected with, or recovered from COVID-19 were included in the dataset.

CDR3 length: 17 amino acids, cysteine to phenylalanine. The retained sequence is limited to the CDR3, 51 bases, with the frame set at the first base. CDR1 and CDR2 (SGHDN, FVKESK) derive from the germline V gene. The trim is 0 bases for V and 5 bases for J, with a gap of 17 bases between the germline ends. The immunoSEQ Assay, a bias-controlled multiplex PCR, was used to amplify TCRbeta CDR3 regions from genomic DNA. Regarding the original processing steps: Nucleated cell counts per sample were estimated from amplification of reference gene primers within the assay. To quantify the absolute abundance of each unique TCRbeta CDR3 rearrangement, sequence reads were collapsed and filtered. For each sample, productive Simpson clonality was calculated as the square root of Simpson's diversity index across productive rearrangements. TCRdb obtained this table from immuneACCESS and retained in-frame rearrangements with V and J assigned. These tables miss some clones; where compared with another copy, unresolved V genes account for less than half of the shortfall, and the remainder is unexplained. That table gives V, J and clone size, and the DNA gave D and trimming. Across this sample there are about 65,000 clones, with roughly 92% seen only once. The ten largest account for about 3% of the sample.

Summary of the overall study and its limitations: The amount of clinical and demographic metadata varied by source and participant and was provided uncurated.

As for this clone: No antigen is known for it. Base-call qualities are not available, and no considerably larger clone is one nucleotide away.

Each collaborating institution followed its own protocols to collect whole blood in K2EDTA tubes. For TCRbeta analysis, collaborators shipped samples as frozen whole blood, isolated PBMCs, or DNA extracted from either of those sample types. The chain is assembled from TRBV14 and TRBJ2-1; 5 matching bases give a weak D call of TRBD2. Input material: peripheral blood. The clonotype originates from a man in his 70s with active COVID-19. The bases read TGTGCCAGCAGCCAAGATCTCTTCGCGGGCGTAAACAATGAGCAGTTCTTC. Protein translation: CASSQDLFAGVNNEQFF.